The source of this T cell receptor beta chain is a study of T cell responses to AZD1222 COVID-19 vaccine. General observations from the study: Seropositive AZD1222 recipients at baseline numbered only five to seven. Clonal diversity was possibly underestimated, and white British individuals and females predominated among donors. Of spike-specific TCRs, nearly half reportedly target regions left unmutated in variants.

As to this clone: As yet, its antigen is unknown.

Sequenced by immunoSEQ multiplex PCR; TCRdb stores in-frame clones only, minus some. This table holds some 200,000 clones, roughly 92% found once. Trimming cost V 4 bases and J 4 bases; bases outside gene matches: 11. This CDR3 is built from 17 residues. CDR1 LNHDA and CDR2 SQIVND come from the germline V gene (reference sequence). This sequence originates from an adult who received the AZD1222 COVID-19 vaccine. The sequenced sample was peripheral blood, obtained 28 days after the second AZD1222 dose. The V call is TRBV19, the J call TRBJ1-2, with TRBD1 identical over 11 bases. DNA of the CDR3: TGTGCCAGTAGTAGGTTGTTTAGGGACAGGGGGATCTATGGCTACACCTTC. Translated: CASSRLFRDRGIYGYTF. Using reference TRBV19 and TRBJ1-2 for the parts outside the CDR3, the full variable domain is DGGITQSPKYLFRKEGQNVTLSCEQNLNHDAMYWYRQDPGQGLRLIYYSQIVNDFQKGDIAEGYSVSREKKESFPLTVTSAQKNPTAFYLCASSRLFRDRGIYGYTFGSGTRLTVV.